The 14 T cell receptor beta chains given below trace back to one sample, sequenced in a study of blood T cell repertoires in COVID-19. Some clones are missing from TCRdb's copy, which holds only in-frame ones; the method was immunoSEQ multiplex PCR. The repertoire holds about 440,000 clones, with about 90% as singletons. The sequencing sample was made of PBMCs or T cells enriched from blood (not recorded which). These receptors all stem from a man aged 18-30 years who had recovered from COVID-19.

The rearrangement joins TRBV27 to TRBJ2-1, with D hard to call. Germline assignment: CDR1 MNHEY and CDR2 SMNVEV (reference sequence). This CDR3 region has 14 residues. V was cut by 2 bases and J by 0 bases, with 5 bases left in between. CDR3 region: CASSLGNSYNEQFF. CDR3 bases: TGTGCCAGCAGTTTAGGCAACTCCTACAATGAGCAGTTCTTC.

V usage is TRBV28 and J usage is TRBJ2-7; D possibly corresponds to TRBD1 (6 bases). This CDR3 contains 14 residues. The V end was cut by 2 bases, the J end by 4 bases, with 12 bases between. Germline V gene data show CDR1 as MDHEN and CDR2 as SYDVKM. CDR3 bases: TGTGCCAGCAGTTTAATTACAGGGAAGTACGAGCAGTACTTC. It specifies CASSLITGKYEQYF.

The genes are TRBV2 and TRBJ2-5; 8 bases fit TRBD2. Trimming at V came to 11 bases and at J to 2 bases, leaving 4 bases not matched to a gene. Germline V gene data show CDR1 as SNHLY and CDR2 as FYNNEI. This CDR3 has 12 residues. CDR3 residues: CAGASGQETQYF. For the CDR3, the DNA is TGTGCCGGGGCTAGCGGGCAAGAGACCCAGTACTTC. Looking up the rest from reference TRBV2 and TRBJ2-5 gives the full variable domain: EPEVTQTPSHQVTQMGQEVILRCVPISNHLYFYWYRQILGQKVEFLVSFYNNEISEKSEIFDDQFSVERPDGSNFTLKIRSTKLEDSAMYFCAGASGQETQYFGPGTRLLVL.

The DNA for the CDR3 is TGTGCCAGCAGCTTAGATCAGAGAAACACCATATATTTT. It translates to CASSLDQRNTIYF. The gene calls are TRBV13 and TRBJ1-3; no reliable D call. The germline V gene encodes CDR1 PRHDT and CDR2 FYEKMQ (reference sequence). V dropped 1 base and J dropped 5 bases, with 6 bases sitting between them. The length of the CDR3 is 13 residues.

CDR3 protein: CASSLDPGQGTEAFF. CDR3 DNA sequence: TGCGCCAGCAGCTTGGACCCGGGACAGGGGACTGAAGCTTTCTTT. This rearrangement joins TRBV5-1 to TRBJ1-1; 10 bases agree with TRBD1. Looked up from germline, CDR1 is SGHRS and CDR2 is YFSETQ. The J segment lost 5 bases and the V segment lost 0 bases, leaving 4 bases of the junction unmatched. This CDR3 is 15 amino acids long.

Written as DNA, the CDR3 is TGTGCCAGCAGCCCCCGGGGGCTAGCGGGAGGACGCAATGAGCAGTTCTTC. Residues: CASSPRGLAGGRNEQFF. The chain carries TRBV7-3 and TRBJ2-1; 11 bases are a match to TRBD2. There are 17 residues in the CDR3. J lost 6 bases, V lost 5 bases, and 12 bases had no gene match. Germline V gives CDR1 SGHTA, CDR2 FQGTGA.

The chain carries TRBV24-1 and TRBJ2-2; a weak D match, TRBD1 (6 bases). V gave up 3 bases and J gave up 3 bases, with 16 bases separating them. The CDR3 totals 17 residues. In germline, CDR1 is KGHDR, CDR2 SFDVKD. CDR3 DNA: TGTGCCACCAGTGATATTTCCCGGGACACCCACACCGGGGAGCTGTTTTTT. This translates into CATSDISRDTHTGELFF.

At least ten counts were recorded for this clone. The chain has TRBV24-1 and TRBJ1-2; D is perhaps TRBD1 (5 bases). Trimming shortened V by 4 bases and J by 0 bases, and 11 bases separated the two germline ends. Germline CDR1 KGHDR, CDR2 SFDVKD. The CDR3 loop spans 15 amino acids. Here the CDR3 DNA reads TGTGCCACCAGTGACACAACGACAGCTAACTATGGCTACACCTTC. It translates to CATSDTTTANYGYTF.

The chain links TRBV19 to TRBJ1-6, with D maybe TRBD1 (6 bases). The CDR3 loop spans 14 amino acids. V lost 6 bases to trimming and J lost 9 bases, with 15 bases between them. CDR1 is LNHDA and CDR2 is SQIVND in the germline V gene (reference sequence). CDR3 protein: CASSSQGEASPLHF. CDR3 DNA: TGTGCCAGTAGCTCACAGGGAGAGGCTTCACCCCTCCACTTT.

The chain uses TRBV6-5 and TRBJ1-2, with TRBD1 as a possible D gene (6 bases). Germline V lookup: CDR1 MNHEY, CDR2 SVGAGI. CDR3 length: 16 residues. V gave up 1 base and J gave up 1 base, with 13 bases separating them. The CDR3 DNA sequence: TGTGCCAGCAGTTACTTGGTTGGACAGTTTAACTATGGCTACACCTTC. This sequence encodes CASSYLVGQFNYGYTF.

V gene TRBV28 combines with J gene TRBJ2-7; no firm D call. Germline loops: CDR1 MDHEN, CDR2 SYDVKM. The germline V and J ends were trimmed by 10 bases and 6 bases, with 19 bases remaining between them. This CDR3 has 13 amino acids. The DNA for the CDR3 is TGTGCCACTCTAGACGGATCGTTGACCGAGCAGTACTTC. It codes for CATLDGSLTEQYF.

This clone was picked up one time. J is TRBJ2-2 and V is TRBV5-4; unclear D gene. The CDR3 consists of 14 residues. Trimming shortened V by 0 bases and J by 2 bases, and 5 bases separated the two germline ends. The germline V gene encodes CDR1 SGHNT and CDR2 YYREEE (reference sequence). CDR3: CASSLAGNTGELFF. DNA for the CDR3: TGTGCCAGCAGCTTGGCAGGAAACACCGGGGAGCTGTTTTTT.

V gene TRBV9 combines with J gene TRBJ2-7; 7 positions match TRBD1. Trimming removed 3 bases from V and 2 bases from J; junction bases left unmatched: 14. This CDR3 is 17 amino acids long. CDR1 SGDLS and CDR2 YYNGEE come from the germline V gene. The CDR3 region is CASSEYPTGAFTYEQYF. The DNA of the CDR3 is TGTGCCAGCAGCGAGTACCCAACAGGGGCCTTTACCTACGAGCAGTACTTC.

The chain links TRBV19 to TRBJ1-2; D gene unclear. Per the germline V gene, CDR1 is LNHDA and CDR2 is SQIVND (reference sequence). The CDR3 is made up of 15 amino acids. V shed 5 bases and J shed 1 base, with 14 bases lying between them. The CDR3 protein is CASSQTANFNYGYTF. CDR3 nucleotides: TGTGCCAGTAGTCAAACAGCCAACTTTAACTATGGCTACACCTTC.